These 20 T cell receptor beta chains came from one sample sequenced in a study of vaccination effects on CD4 cells after COVID-19. Viral peptide pool expansion of antigen-specific CD4+ T cells preceded sequencing in the ViraFEST assay. Isolation of CD4+ T cells took place after more than 9 days of culture. Two doses of either BNT162b2 or mRNA-1273 were given to each participant. No cognate antigen is known for these TCRs. Some clones are missing from TCRdb's copy, which holds only in-frame ones; the method was immunoSEQ multiplex PCR. The profile covers about 59,000 clones, with around 80% appearing a single time and 2% taken by the ten largest. The sequencing here drew on CD4+ T cells from PBMCs cultured with HCoV-OC43 spike peptides, taken after COVID-19 vaccination. Subset reported: HCoV-OC43 spike overlapping peptide pool stimulation. These receptors originate from a human donor who received a COVID-19 vaccine.

This clone was seen a few times. The CDR3 DNA follows: TGTGCCAGCAGCCCTCAAGCGGGATCCTACAATGAGCAGTTCTTC. The encoded protein is CASSPQAGSYNEQFF. The V gene is TRBV7-2, the J gene TRBJ2-1, with 7 bases that match TRBD2. V shed 5 bases, J shed 1 base, and the junction held 5 bases outside the gene matches. The CDR3 loop spans 15 amino acids. CDR1 and CDR2 (germline): SGHTA, FQGNSA.

This chain links TRBV18 with TRBJ2-3; 8 nucleotides match TRBD1. This CDR3 contains 15 residues. Germline loops: CDR1 KGHSH, CDR2 LQKENI. V shed 3 bases and J 6 bases; nucleotides not matched to a gene: 8. CDR3: CASSPQTGEKDTQYF. The CDR3 DNA is TGTGCCAGCTCACCGCAGACAGGGGAAAAGGATACGCAGTATTTT.

The chain links TRBV6-1 to TRBJ2-2; TRBD1 matches at 8 bases. The CDR3 sequence is 18 residues long. V trimming: 4 bases; J trimming: 6 bases; junction bases outside the gene matches: 16. Germline V gene sequence: CDR1 MNHNS, CDR2 SASEGT. The CDR3 region has the DNA TGTGCCAGCAGTGGAAGGGACAGGTCCTGGATGGGCGCCGGGGAGCTGTTTTTT. Translation gives CASSGRDRSWMGAGELFF.

Only a few counts were recorded for this clone. This chain joins TRBV5-1 and TRBJ1-1; D may be TRBD1 (5 bases). Between the trimmed V and J ends, which lost 4 bases and 1 base, there was a span of 11 bases. The length of the CDR3 is 14 residues. CDR1 SGHRS and CDR2 YFSETQ come from the germline V gene. In DNA form, the CDR3 reads TGCGCCAGCAGCCCCCTCGACAGGAACACTGAAGCTTTCTTT. It yields the protein CASSPLDRNTEAFF.

V gene TRBV7-2 combines with J gene TRBJ2-5; unclear D gene. Trimming removed 4 bases from V and 9 bases from J, with 12 bases in between. Germline V gene lookup returns CDR1 SGHTA and CDR2 FQGNSA. The CDR3 loop spans 12 amino acids. This chain's CDR3 is CASSSTTLSQYF. In nucleotides, the CDR3 is TGTGCCAGCAGCTCTACAACCCTGTCCCAGTACTTC.

The chain uses TRBV15 and TRBJ2-6; D remains unclear. The CDR3 is 16 residues long. Deletions cut 4 bases from V and 0 bases from J, with 10 bases between. Germline V lookup: CDR1 LNHNV, CDR2 YYDKDF (reference sequence). The CDR3 loop is CATSITAYSGANVLTF. Here the CDR3 DNA reads TGTGCCACCAGCATCACAGCGTACTCTGGGGCCAACGTCCTGACTTTC.

This clone was counted a few times. This chain connects TRBV9 to TRBJ2-2; 8 bases agree with TRBD2. CDR3 length: 14 residues. Germline CDR1 SGDLS, CDR2 YYNGEE. V shed 5 bases, J shed 7 bases, and the junction held 7 bases outside the gene matches. CDR3 DNA: TGTGCCAGCAGTTGGGCGGGGGGCGTCGGGGAGCTGTTTTTT. Encoded protein: CASSWAGGVGELFF.

This clone appeared a few times. The chain has TRBV15 and TRBJ1-5; 8 bases map to TRBD1. J gave up 1 base and V 2 bases, and 7 bases lay outside the gene matches. This CDR3 has 17 amino acids. Germline V gene lookup returns CDR1 LNHNV and CDR2 YYDKDF (reference sequence). CDR3 nucleotides: TGTGCCACCAGCAGAACGAGACAGGGGTTAAGCAATCAGCCCCAGCATTTT. This codes for CATSRTRQGLSNQPQHF. Supplemented by reference TRBV15 and TRBJ1-5, the full variable domain reads DAMVIQNPRYQVTQFGKPVTLSCSQTLNHNVMYWYQQKSSQAPKLLFHYYDKDFNNEADTPDNFQSRRPNTSFCFLDIRSPGLGDTAMYLCATSRTRQGLSNQPQHFGDGTRLSIL.

This clone was detected only once. The V gene is TRBV21-1, the J gene TRBJ2-7; TRBD1 is the table's D call, not checked against the DNA. TRBV21-1 is an annotated pseudogene. The CDR3 consists of 17 residues. CDR3 region: CASSKGEDRESSYEQYV. CDR3 coding DNA: TGTGCCAGCAGCAAAGGTGAGGACAGGGAGAGCTCCTACGAGCAGTACGTC.

The chain employs TRBV28 and TRBJ1-1; the D is unclear. CDR3 size: 15 residues. Trimming removed 1 base from V and 0 bases from J, with 9 bases in between. The germline CDR1 and CDR2 sequences are MDHEN and SYDVKM. The chain's CDR3 is CASSLLRTVNTEAFF. The CDR3 coding sequence is TGTGCCAGCAGTTTATTACGGACGGTGAACACTGAAGCTTTCTTT.

In its sample, this clone was seen a few times. The V call is TRBV10-1, the J call TRBJ2-2; 12 nucleotides agree with TRBD2. With V trimmed by 5 bases and J by 3 bases, 4 bases remained unmatched. This CDR3 is built from 16 residues. Germline values: CDR1 WNHNN, CDR2 SYGVQD (reference sequence). The CDR3 protein is CASSTLAGGDTGELFF. CDR3 coding DNA: TGCGCCAGCAGTACTCTAGCGGGGGGGGACACCGGGGAGCTGTTTTTT.

This chain uses TRBV9 with TRBJ1-5, with a possible D match to TRBD1 (5 bases). The length of the CDR3 is 23 residues. The germline CDR1 and CDR2 sequences are SGDLS and YYNGEE. The germline V and J ends were trimmed by 0 bases and 0 bases, with 31 bases remaining between them. Here the CDR3 reads CASSVVGHGETTGQRHSNQPQHF. In DNA form, the CDR3 reads TGTGCCAGCAGCGTAGTCGGGCACGGAGAGACCACAGGCCAGAGGCATAGCAATCAGCCCCAGCATTTT.

This clone has a handful of counts. The gene calls are TRBV10-2 and TRBJ2-3; D call uncertain. The CDR3 is made up of 14 amino acids. Germline V gene sequence: CDR1 WSHSY, CDR2 SAAADI. The V end lost 4 bases, the J end lost 2 bases, and 10 bases lay between the germline ends. The CDR3 region has the DNA TGCGCCAGCAGTGTGACCCGTGCCACAGATACGCAGTATTTT. This gives the protein CASSVTRATDTQYF.

This clone was counted a single time. This chain joins TRBV10-3 and TRBJ2-7; 8 nucleotides line up with TRBD1. CDR1 and CDR2 (germline): ENHRY, SYGVKD. V shed 6 bases, J shed 0 bases, and the junction held 7 bases outside the gene matches. The CDR3 totals 15 residues. The CDR3 region is CAISTGGRSSYEQYV. CDR3 DNA sequence: TGTGCCATCAGCACAGGGGGAAGAAGCTCCTACGAGCAGTACGTC.

CDR3 nucleotide sequence: TGCGCCAGCAGCCGAGGGGGACAGAACTATGGCTACACCTTC. This gives the protein CASSRGGQNYGYTF. The chain is built from TRBV4-1 and TRBJ1-2; the match to TRBD1 covers 7 bases. V shed 4 bases and J 2 bases; nucleotides not matched to a gene: 4. The CDR3 length is 14 residues. Germline V gene sequence: CDR1 MGHRA, CDR2 YSYEKL.

The chain employs TRBV20-1 and TRBJ2-1, with D unclear. V was trimmed by 5 bases and J by 10 bases, leaving 12 bases between them. The CDR3 has 11 amino acids. CDR1 is DFQATT and CDR2 is SNEGSKA in the germline V gene (reference sequence). CDR3 DNA sequence: TGCAGTGCTGGGAACTTAGGGGAGCAGTTCTTC. It specifies CSAGNLGEQFF.

This clone was counted between two and nine times. The chain links TRBV2 to TRBJ1-5; TRBD1 matches at 9 bases. The V segment lost 3 bases and the J segment 6 bases; nucleotides outside the gene matches: 3. In germline, CDR1 is SNHLY, CDR2 FYNNEI. This CDR3 comprises 14 residues. This CDR3 reads CASSETGGSQPQHF. For the CDR3, the DNA is TGTGCCAGCAGTGAGACAGGGGGTAGTCAGCCCCAGCATTTT.

The genes are TRBV7-9 and TRBJ2-7, with D hard to call. This CDR3 spans 12 amino acids. CDR1 and CDR2 (germline): SEHNR, FQNEAQ (reference sequence). The V gene lost 3 bases and the J gene lost 9 bases, with 12 bases spanning the gap. The CDR3 loop reads CASSFPPLRQYV. DNA for the CDR3: TGTGCCAGCAGCTTCCCTCCCCTTAGGCAGTACGTC.

The chain carries TRBV5-1 and TRBJ2-7; tentative D call: TRBD2 (6 bases). CDR3 length: 17 residues. Looked up from germline, CDR1 is SGHRS and CDR2 is YFSETQ. V was shortened by 0 bases and J by 0 bases, with 16 bases between the two germline ends. The CDR3 nucleotides read TGCGCCAGCAGCTTGGATGGGGGGACTTTTAGCTCCTACGAGCAGTACGTC. It translates to CASSLDGGTFSSYEQYV.

The gene calls are TRBV6-1 and TRBJ1-2; TRBD1 matches at 7 bases. The length of the CDR3 is 17 residues. The V gene's germline CDR1 is MNHNS and CDR2 SASEGT. The J segment lost 5 bases and the V segment lost 2 bases, leaving 14 bases of the junction unmatched. The CDR3 bases are TGTGCCAGCAGTGAATACTCCATAGACAGGGCGGGGTATGGCTACACCTTC. Protein sequence: CASSEYSIDRAGYGYTF.